The source of this T cell receptor beta chain is a study of blood T cell repertoires in COVID-19. In the study overall: Acute and convalescent COVID-19 specimens originated in the United States, Italy and Spain. T cells, B-cell-depleted T cells, or PBMCs provided the cDNA or gDNA that served as material.

This clone was seen only once. The repertoire was sequenced with immunoSEQ multiplex PCR; TCRdb's copy has only in-frame clones and lacks some. In the table there are 100,000 to 110,000 clones, more than 75% of which are singletons. Unmatched junction bases numbered 7, after V lost 6 bases and J lost 5 bases. The CDR3 is made up of 14 amino acids. Germline V CDR1 and CDR2: MNHNY, SVGAGI (reference sequence). The receptor was derived from a human donor in a cohort sampled during active COVID-19. The chain has TRBV6-6 and TRBJ2-5; 9 bases line up with TRBD1. The sequenced material came from peripheral blood. This CDR3 reads CASRSQGAGETQYF. CDR3 bases: TGTGCCAGCAGGTCACAGGGGGCAGGGGAGACCCAGTACTTC.